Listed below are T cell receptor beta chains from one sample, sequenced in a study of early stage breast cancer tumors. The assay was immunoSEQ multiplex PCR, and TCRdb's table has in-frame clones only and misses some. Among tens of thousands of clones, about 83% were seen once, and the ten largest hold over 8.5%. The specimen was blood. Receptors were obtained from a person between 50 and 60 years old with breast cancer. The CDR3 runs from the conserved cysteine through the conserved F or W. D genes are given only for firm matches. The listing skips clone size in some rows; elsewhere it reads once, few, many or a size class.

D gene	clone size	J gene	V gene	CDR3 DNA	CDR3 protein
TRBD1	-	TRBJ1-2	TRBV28	TGTGCCAGCAGAATGGGACAGGGGGCCTATGGCTACACCTTC	CASRMGQGAYGYTF
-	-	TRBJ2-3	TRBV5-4	TGTGCCAGCAGCTGGAGGAGTAGCACAGATACGCAGTATTTT	CASSWRSSTDTQYF
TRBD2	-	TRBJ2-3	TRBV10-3	TGTGCCATCAGTGAGAGACTAGCGGGAGAGGGTACGCAGTATTTT	CAISERLAGEGTQYF
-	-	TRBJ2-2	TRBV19	TGTGCCAGTAGTATAACGGTCGCGAACACCGGGGAGCTGTTTTTT	CASSITVANTGELFF
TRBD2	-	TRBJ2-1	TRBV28	TGTGCCAGCAGATGGACTAGCGGGGCCGGGAGGAATGAGCAGTTCTTC	CASRWTSGAGRNEQFF
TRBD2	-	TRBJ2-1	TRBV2	TGTGCCAGTTCCCCCTTCACTAGCGGAGTATGGGATGAGCAGTTCTTC	CASSPFTSGVWDEQFF
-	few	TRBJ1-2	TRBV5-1	TGCGCCACATTCGAAGGACAGAACTATGGCTACACCTTC	CATFEGQNYGYTF
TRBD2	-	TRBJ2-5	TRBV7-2	TGTGCCAGCAGCTTAAGACTAGCGGGACAAGAGACCCAGTACTTC	CASSLRLAGQETQYF
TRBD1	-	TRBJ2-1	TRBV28	TGTGCCAGCAGTCGACAGGGTGGCCGATTCTTC	CASSRQGGRFF
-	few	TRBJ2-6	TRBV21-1	TGTGCCAGCAGCAAAGCCCCGGGACACGGTGGGGCCAACGTCCTGACTTTC	CASSKAPGHGGANVLTF
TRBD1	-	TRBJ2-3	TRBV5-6	TGTGCCAGCAGCTTCAGGGGGCCGGGTACAGATACGCAGTATTTT	CASSFRGPGTDTQYF
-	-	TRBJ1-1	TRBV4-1	TGCGCCAGCAGCCAAGCGTGGGGGAACACTGAAGCTTTCTTT	CASSQAWGNTEAFF
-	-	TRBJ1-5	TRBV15	TGTGCCACCAGCAGAGAGGCAGCCACCTATCAGCCCCAGCATTTT	CATSREAATYQPQHF
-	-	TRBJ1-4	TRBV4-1	TGCGCCAGCAGCCAAGGGTCGGGAGGGGGGGTGTCTAATGAAAAACTGTTTTTT	CASSQGSGGGVSNEKLFF
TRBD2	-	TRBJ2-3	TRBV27	TGTGCCAGCAGTTTTAGCGGGGGAGGCACAGATACGCAGTATTTT	CASSFSGGGTDTQYF
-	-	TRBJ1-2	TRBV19	TGTGCCAGTATAGGAGGGCAGGGGACTGGCTACACCTTC	CASIGGQGTGYTF
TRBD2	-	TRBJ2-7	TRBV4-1	TGCGCCAGCAGCCAACTATCTGGACTAGCCTACGAGCAGTACTTC	CASSQLSGLAYEQYF
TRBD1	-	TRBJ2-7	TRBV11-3	TGTGCCAGCAGCGGCGGAGGGACAGGGTCTTCCGAGCAGTACTTC	CASSGGGTGSSEQYF
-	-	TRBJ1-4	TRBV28	TGTGCCAGCAAGGCAACAGGCAATGAAAAACTGTTTTTT	CASKATGNEKLFF
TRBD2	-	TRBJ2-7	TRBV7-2	TGTGCCAGCAGCCCCCAAGGGACTAGCTGGCAGCAGTACTTC	CASSPQGTSWQQYF
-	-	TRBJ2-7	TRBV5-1	TGCGCCAGCAGCCCTCCCTACGAGCAGTACTTC	CASSPPYEQYF
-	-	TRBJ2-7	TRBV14	TGTGCCAGCAGCCCGGACAGCTCCTACGAGCAGTACTTC	CASSPDSSYEQYF
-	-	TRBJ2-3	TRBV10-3	TGTGCCATCAAGCAAACGGGGGGCACAGATACGCAGTATTTT	CAIKQTGGTDTQYF
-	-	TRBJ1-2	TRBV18	TGTGCCAGCTCACCGGACGACCCGAGGACGGCCTACACCTTC	CASSPDDPRTAYTF
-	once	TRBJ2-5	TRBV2	TGTGCCAGCAGTAAACCGGGAGTTAAGACCCAGTACTTC	CASSKPGVKTQYF
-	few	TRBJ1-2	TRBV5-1	TGCGCCAGCAGCTTGGAGGTGTCGGGGAGTGGCTACACCTTC	CASSLEVSGSGYTF
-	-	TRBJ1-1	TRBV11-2	TGTGCCAGCAGCCGAGACAGGACTCGACCGGAAGCTTTCTTT	CASSRDRTRPEAFF
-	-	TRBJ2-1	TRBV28	TGTGCCAGCAGTTTAGGAGGGCGCAATGAGCAGTTCTTC	CASSLGGRNEQFF
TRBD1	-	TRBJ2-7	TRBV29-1	TGCAGCGTTGAAGGGGGAGGACAGGGATCCTACGAGCAGTACTTC	CSVEGGGQGSYEQYF
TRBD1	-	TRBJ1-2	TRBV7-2	TGTGCCAGCAGCTCGGAGGGGGCGCGTGGCTACACCTTC	CASSSEGARGYTF
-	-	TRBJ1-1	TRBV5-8	TGTGCCAGCAGCTTGATGGGTGTGAAGACTGAAGCTTTCTTT	CASSLMGVKTEAFF
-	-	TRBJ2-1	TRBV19	TGTGCCAGTAGTATGCAATACAATGAGCAGTTCTTC	CASSMQYNEQFF
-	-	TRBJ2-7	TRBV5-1	TGCGCCAGCAGCAGAGGACTTCCCCAATACGAGCAGTACTTC	CASSRGLPQYEQYF